The clone carrying this TCR beta chain appeared a single time. Other DNA sequences of this sample code for an identical CDR3. Researchers ran the assay at a deep level. Profiled with immunoSEQ multiplex PCR; TCRdb holds only in-frame clones, not every one. The table has millions of clones, approximately 95% seen once. This record comes from a study of shared clonotypes between healthy human individuals. Study-wide background: Researchers assigned three CD4 naive, three CD4 memory, two CD8 naive and one CD8 memory plate to each donor.

CDR1 is SGHRS, CDR2 YFSETQ, per germline. The CDR3 sequence is 15 residues long. The ends were cut back, 1 base at V and 0 bases at J, with 8 bases in the middle. The chain combines TRBV5-1 with TRBJ1-5, with D maybe TRBD1 (6 bases). The sample was naive CD4+ T cells from PBMCs. As to subset: CD45RA+ positively selected. The clonotype comes from a man between 18 and 29 years old in good health. Some clones in this sample may be carry-over from other donors' samples. In DNA form, the CDR3 reads TGCGCCAGCAGCTTGTCAGGGGCTAGCAATCAGCCCCAGCATTTT. Translating it yields CASSLSGASNQPQHF.